The 5 T cell receptor beta chains below were found in one sample sequenced in a study of T cells in Graves' hyperthyroidism and ophthalmopathy. Amplification of TCR beta CDR3 regions used RNA as the template. Primed by the HTBI set, a first-round RT-PCR was run on the TCR CDR3. MiXCR, applied by TCRdb to the multiplex PCR reads, yields one record per CDR3 protein. This table has about 360,000 distinct CDR3 sequences, about 13% appearing once. The sample comprised blood. These TCRs come from a woman between 18 and 29 years old with Graves' hyperthyroidism.

At least ten counts were recorded for this clonotype. The rearrangement uses TRBV7-6 and TRBJ1-5, with D unclear. The CDR3 spans 13 residues. Germline values: CDR1 SGHVS, CDR2 FNYEAQ. V lost 5 bases to trimming and J lost 4 bases, with 9 bases between them. In DNA, the CDR3 is TGTGCCAGCAGCACCGCCGATAATCAGCCCCAGCATTTT. Translating it yields CASSTADNQPQHF.

This clonotype was found many times. The chain employs TRBV3-1 and TRBJ2-7; the match to TRBD2 covers 11 bases. V lost 4 bases and J lost 6; bases outside the gene matches: 11. This CDR3 has 16 amino acids. Per germline, CDR1 LGHDT and CDR2 YNNKEL (reference sequence). Written as DNA, the CDR3 is TGTGCCAGCAGCCGCCAAGGGGTTACTAGCGGGAGCGAGCAGTACTTC. This gives the protein CASSRQGVTSGSEQYF.

This clonotype was detected ten times or more. The gene calls are TRBV7-9 and TRBJ1-4; D is unresolved. V gave up 5 bases and J gave up 2 bases, with 9 bases separating them. The CDR3 spans 14 residues. The germline V gene has CDR1 SEHNR and CDR2 FQNEAQ (reference sequence). This chain's CDR3 is CASSPLSTNEKLFF. The CDR3 DNA reads TGTGCCAGCAGCCCCTTGAGTACTAATGAAAAACTGTTTTTT.

This clonotype was detected many times. V gene TRBV7-9 combines with J gene TRBJ1-5; no clear D. The CDR3 covers 15 residues. Trimming shortened V by 4 bases and J by 3 bases, and 13 bases separated the two germline ends. Germline loops: CDR1 SEHNR, CDR2 FQNEAQ (reference sequence). Here the CDR3 DNA reads TGTGCCAGCAGCTGGGGAGCCGGAGACAATCAGCCCCAGCATTTT. This gives the protein CASSWGAGDNQPQHF.

The sample holds many counts of this clonotype. The chain has TRBV6-2 or TRBV6-3 and TRBJ1-5, with D hard to call. The CDR3 spans 16 residues. Trimming removed 4 bases from V and 0 bases from J, with 13 bases in between. Germline V gene lookup returns CDR1 MNHEY and CDR2 SVGEGT. This chain's CDR3 is CASSSTRHYSNQPQHF. CDR3 nucleotide sequence: TGTGCCAGCAGTTCGACGAGGCACTATAGCAATCAGCCCCAGCATTTT.